A single sample gave rise to the 30 T cell receptor beta chains below, sequenced in a study of early T cells in non-severe SARS-CoV-2 infection. TCRdb fed the 5' RACE reads into MiXCR, producing one record per CDR3 protein. The sample lists around 89,000 distinct CDR3 sequences; about 14% were seen once. Sample: whole blood. The receptors shown here come from an adult who was a healthcare worker with PCR-confirmed SARS-CoV-2 infection or an uninfected control (not recorded which).

This clonotype was counted many times. The chain recombines TRBV7-6 with TRBJ2-2; D is unresolved. Trimming removed 7 bases at V and 0 bases at J, with 9 bases between. From germline, CDR1 is SGHVS and CDR2 FNYEAQ. The CDR3 contains 14 residues. The CDR3 DNA sequence: TGTGCCAGCACCTTCGACCCGAACACCGGGGAGCTGTTTTTT. As protein: CASTFDPNTGELFF.

This chain uses TRBV20-1 with TRBJ2-7; D is ambiguous. V was pared by 3 bases and J by 0 bases, with 3 bases between. Per the germline V gene, CDR1 is DFQATT and CDR2 is SNEGSKA (reference sequence). The CDR3 consists of 11 residues. The CDR3: CSARSSYEQYV. The CDR3 DNA follows: TGCAGTGCTAGGAGCTCCTACGAGCAGTACGTC.

This clonotype was detected many times. The CDR3 DNA is TGTGCCAGCAGTCGACTAGCGGGGGAGACCCAGTACTTC. Amino acids: CASSRLAGETQYF. The chain combines TRBV6-6 with TRBJ2-5, with TRBD2 matching 11 bases. Germline V lookup: CDR1 MNHNY, CDR2 SVGAGI (reference sequence). The ends lost 5 bases at V and 5 bases at J; junction bases unmatched: 1. This CDR3 region has 13 residues.

This clonotype showed up just a few times. The chain links TRBV4-1 to TRBJ2-1, with 7 positions matching TRBD1. V trimming: 10 bases; J trimming: 15 bases; junction bases outside the gene matches: 12. Germline values: CDR1 MGHRA, CDR2 YSYEKL. The CDR3 is made up of 11 amino acids. In DNA form, the CDR3 reads TGCGCCATTCAACCACAGGGGATCGGGTTCTTC. Residues: CAIQPQGIGFF.

A note on this clonotype: At one boundary the junction diverges from the germline segment, which might be a read error. The chain carries TRBV29-1 and TRBJ2-2; TRBD1 matches 10 bases. Germline V gene data show CDR1 as SQVTM and CDR2 as ANQGSEA. This CDR3 spans 14 amino acids. CDR3 protein: CGVEGTGETGELFF. CDR3 in DNA: TGCGGCGTTGAAGGGACAGGGGAAACCGGGGAGCTGTTTTTT.

The table lists this clonotype with a few counts. V and J are TRBV3-1 and TRBJ1-4, with D possibly being TRBD1 (6 bases). Germline V gene lookup returns CDR1 LGHDT and CDR2 YNNKEL (reference sequence). The V end lost 3 bases, the J end lost 8 bases, and 16 bases lay between the germline ends. CDR3 length: 15 residues. CDR3: CASSHTTGTNEKLFF. DNA of the CDR3: TGTGCCAGCAGCCATACGACCGGGACAAACGAAAAACTGTTTTTT.

This clonotype was counted at least ten times. The chain joins TRBV6-4 to TRBJ2-3; D is perhaps TRBD2 (6 bases). CDR1 is MRHNA and CDR2 is SNTAGT in the germline V gene. This CDR3 is built from 15 residues. Between the trimmed V and J ends, which lost 3 bases and 5 bases, there was a span of 15 bases. The DNA of the CDR3 is TGTGCCAGCAGTGAGACGGCGGGGAGAGGAGATACGCAGTATTTT. Residues: CASSETAGRGDTQYF.

The V call is TRBV19, the J call TRBJ1-2, with D tentatively TRBD1 (5 bases). V lost 8 bases and J lost 4, with 17 bases in between. This CDR3 has 14 amino acids. From germline, CDR1 is LNHDA and CDR2 SQIVND (reference sequence). DNA of the CDR3: TGTGCCAGTCGACTCGCAGGGCCCCTCTATGGCTACACCTTC. Its protein is CASRLAGPLYGYTF.

The chain uses TRBV6-1 and TRBJ1-2, with 9 bases that match TRBD1. The CDR3 length is 14 residues. Germline CDR1 and CDR2: MNHNS and SASEGT. The V segment lost 7 bases and the J segment 1 base; nucleotides outside the gene matches: 4. The CDR3 region is CASNADRGNYGYTF. The CDR3 DNA reads as TGTGCCAGCAATGCGGACAGGGGTAACTATGGCTACACCTTC.

The chain has TRBV25-1 and TRBJ1-2; a weak D match, TRBD1 (5 bases). V lost 9 bases to trimming and J lost 6 bases, with 23 bases between them. This CDR3 has 15 amino acids. Germline CDR1 is MGHDK and CDR2 is SYGVNS. The CDR3 sequence: CASTRRRVPGDGYTF. The DNA of the CDR3 is TGTGCCAGTACTCGCCGCAGGGTCCCAGGCGATGGCTACACCTTC.

This clonotype was seen ten or more times. This chain connects TRBV7-8 to TRBJ2-5; TRBD2 aligns across 9 bases. The V gene's germline CDR1 is SGHVS and CDR2 FQNEAQ. J gave up 2 bases and V 0 bases, and 13 bases lay outside the gene matches. The CDR3 loop spans 19 amino acids. In DNA, the CDR3 is TGTGCCAGCAGCTTAGCGATTTACAGAACCAGCGGGGGGCAAGAGACCCAGTACTTC. Protein: CASSLAIYRTSGGQETQYF.

The table lists this clonotype with a few counts. V usage is TRBV2 and J usage is TRBJ1-5, with TRBD1 as a possible D gene (6 bases). The V gene's germline CDR1 is SNHLY and CDR2 FYNNEI. With 7 bases removed from V and 4 bases from J, the gap between germline ends came to 11 bases. The CDR3 loop spans 13 amino acids. CDR3 sequence: CASTGQINQPQHF. The CDR3 DNA reads TGTGCCAGCACAGGACAGATAAATCAGCCCCAGCATTTT. Based on the CDR3 plus reference TRBV2 and TRBJ1-5, the full variable domain is EPEVTQTPSHQVTQMGQEVILRCVPISNHLYFYWYRQILGQKVEFLVSFYNNEISEKSEIFDDQFSVERPDGSNFTLKIRSTKLEDSAMYFCASTGQINQPQHFGDGTRLSIL.

The V gene is TRBV7-9, the J gene TRBJ2-7, with 7 nucleotides matching TRBD1. The V gene end was trimmed by 5 bases and the J gene end by 6 bases; junction bases not matched to a gene: 7. The CDR3 extends over 13 amino acids. Germline loops: CDR1 SEHNR, CDR2 FQNEAQ (reference sequence). CDR3 sequence (DNA): TGTGCCAGCAGCCCGACAGGGTTGGGCGAGCAGTACGTC. This codes for CASSPTGLGEQYV.

The chain combines TRBV20-1 with TRBJ1-1; D uncertain. Trimming removed 8 bases at V and 5 bases at J, with 18 bases between. The CDR3 has 13 residues. The germline CDR1 and CDR2 sequences are DFQATT and SNEGSKA (reference sequence). The DNA for the CDR3 is TGCAGTACACTCGGACCTCTCGGGACTGAAGCTTTCTTT. As protein: CSTLGPLGTEAFF.

The gene calls are TRBV2 and TRBJ2-3; D is ambiguous. CDR1 SNHLY and CDR2 FYNNEI come from the germline V gene. CDR3 size: 12 residues. V lost 8 bases and J 10 bases, leaving 16 bases between the germline ends. CDR3 protein: CASCSLSSPQYF. The CDR3 nucleotides read TGTGCCAGCTGCAGCCTGTCGTCGCCGCAGTATTTT.

CDR3 protein: CASTPWTGSYEQYV. The CDR3 region has the DNA TGCGCCAGCACCCCGTGGACAGGATCCTACGAGCAGTACGTC. The chain couples TRBV5-1 to TRBJ2-7; 7 bases align to TRBD1. This CDR3 comprises 14 residues. The V segment lost 6 bases and the J segment 1 base; nucleotides outside the gene matches: 7. CDR1 and CDR2 from the germline V gene are SGHRS and YFSETQ.

This chain joins TRBV5-8 and TRBJ1-1; D gene unclear. The CDR3 is made up of 12 amino acids. V was pared by 4 bases and J by 10 bases, with 14 bases between. Germline V CDR1 and CDR2: SGHTS, YDEGEE. Written as DNA, the CDR3 is TGTGCCAGCAGCATCCTTTCGGGTATAGCTTTCTTT. Protein sequence: CASSILSGIAFF. Filled out from reference TRBV5-8 and TRBJ1-1, the complete variable domain reads EAGVTQSPTHLIKTRGQQATLRCSPISGHTSVYWYQQALGLGLQFLLWYDEGEERNRGNFPPRFSGRQFPNYSSELNVNALELEDSALYLCASSILSGIAFFGQGTRLTVV.

The chain employs TRBV9 and TRBJ2-2; D not certain. V was pared by 0 bases and J by 0 bases, with 3 bases between. This CDR3 has 14 amino acids. CDR1 SGDLS and CDR2 YYNGEE come from the germline V gene. The CDR3 DNA is TGTGCCAGCAGCGTAGTGTCGAACACCGGGGAGCTGTTTTTT. Its protein product is CASSVVSNTGELFF.

The chain employs TRBV19 and TRBJ2-1; D ambiguous. The V end lost 10 bases, the J end lost 3 bases, and 7 bases lay between the germline ends. Germline assignment: CDR1 LNHDA and CDR2 SQIVND (reference sequence). CDR3 length: 11 amino acids. The CDR3 region is CATNNYNEQFF. In nucleotides, the CDR3 is TGTGCCACAAACAACTACAATGAGCAGTTCTTC.

This clonotype turned up a few times. V usage is TRBV11-1 and J usage is TRBJ1-1, with 7 bases that match TRBD1. Germline CDR1 is SGHAT and CDR2 is FQDESV (reference sequence). CDR3 length: 14 amino acids. Trimming took 5 bases from V and 4 from J; bases not matched to a gene: 7. This chain's CDR3 is CASSQRPGGTEAFF. The CDR3 coding sequence is TGTGCCAGCAGCCAACGCCCAGGGGGCACTGAAGCTTTCTTT.

V usage is TRBV4-1 and J usage is TRBJ2-1; 11 nucleotides match TRBD2. Germline values: CDR1 MGHRA, CDR2 YSYEKL. V dropped 0 bases and J dropped 10; count of bases not matched to a gene: 11. CDR3 length: 17 amino acids. CDR3: CASSQESLAGVVSEQFF. The CDR3 bases are TGCGCCAGCAGCCAAGAATCACTAGCGGGGGTTGTGAGCGAGCAGTTCTTC.

The chain links TRBV2 to TRBJ2-7, with 8 bases that match TRBD2. V lost 1 base to trimming and J lost 2 bases; unmatched junction nucleotides: 4. This CDR3 has 15 residues. The V gene's germline CDR1 is SNHLY and CDR2 FYNNEI. The CDR3 loop reads CASSEVSGVTYEQYV. In DNA, the CDR3 is TGTGCCAGCAGTGAAGTTAGCGGGGTTACCTACGAGCAGTACGTC.

The chain joins TRBV2 to TRBJ2-5; maybe TRBD1 (6 bases). Germline loops: CDR1 SNHLY, CDR2 FYNNEI. The V and J ends lost 6 bases and 2 bases respectively, with 19 bases between them. CDR3 length: 16 amino acids. The CDR3, as DNA: TGTGCCAGCAGGACTGACAGGTCGCGCCCTCAAGAGACCCAGTACTTC. It specifies CASRTDRSRPQETQYF.

Ten or more counts support this clonotype. V is TRBV5-8 and J is TRBJ1-6, with D possibly TRBD1 on 5 matching bases. There are 15 residues in the CDR3. Germline-derived CDR1 and CDR2 are SGHTS and YDEGEE. V was trimmed by 0 bases and J by 7 bases, leaving 11 bases between them. The CDR3 DNA reads as TGTGCCAGCAGCTTGGATCGGGGGTGGAATTCACCCCTCCACTTT. This codes for CASSLDRGWNSPLHF.

This clonotype was detected ten times or more. The chain carries TRBV7-3 and TRBJ2-1, with TRBD1 as a possible D gene (7 bases). V gave up 0 bases and J gave up 4 bases, with 16 bases separating them. Germline V gene data show CDR1 as SGHTA and CDR2 as FQGTGA. The CDR3 loop spans 17 amino acids. The CDR3 loop reads CASSLTGTGAGYNEQFF. CDR3 in DNA: TGTGCCAGCAGCTTAACGGGAACAGGGGCGGGATACAATGAGCAGTTCTTC.

This clonotype occurred a few times. The chain couples TRBV14 to TRBJ2-6, with 10 bases fitting TRBD1. Germline trimming cut 5 bases from V and 3 bases from J; bases unmatched to any gene: 10. The CDR3 has 18 amino acids. Germline V gene lookup returns CDR1 SGHDN and CDR2 FVKESK. Here the CDR3 DNA reads TGTGCCAGCAGCACTCTACGACAGGGGGCTGGTGGGGCCAACGTCCTGACTTTC. Encoded protein: CASSTLRQGAGGANVLTF.

The table lists this clonotype with a few counts. This rearrangement joins TRBV11-2 to TRBJ2-1, with 11 bases aligning to TRBD2. The CDR3 has 15 amino acids. Germline V gene sequence: CDR1 SGHAT, CDR2 FQNNGV. After removal of 5 bases from V and 5 bases from J, the junction contained 5 bases not matched to a gene. CDR3 DNA: TGTGCCAGCAGCCCCACTAGCGGGGGACACAATGAGCAGTTCTTC. It is translated as CASSPTSGGHNEQFF.

This clonotype was recorded a few times. The rearrangement links TRBV7-2 to TRBJ2-5; tentatively, D is TRBD1 or TRBD2 (5 bases each). This CDR3 region has 15 residues. V was trimmed by 4 bases and J by 7 bases, leaving 19 bases between them. Germline values: CDR1 SGHTA, CDR2 FQGNSA. CDR3 sequence (DNA): TGTGCCAGCAGCTCACACCTAGCTTTTGGGGGGACCCAGTACTTC. Translating gives CASSSHLAFGGTQYF.

This clonotype was seen many times. The rearrangement uses TRBV29-1 and TRBJ1-1; TRBD1 might be the D (5 bases). The germline V gene encodes CDR1 SQVTM and CDR2 ANQGSEA. The ends were cut back, 0 bases at V and 11 bases at J, with 13 bases in the middle. The CDR3 totals 12 residues. CDR3 in DNA: TGCAGCGTTGAAGACCTGGACATTTCGGCTTTCTTT. This translates into CSVEDLDISAFF. The variable domain in full, completed from reference TRBV29-1 and TRBJ1-1, reads SAVISQKPSRDICQRGTSLTIQCQVDSQVTMMFWYRQQPGQSLTLIATANQGSEATYESGFVIDKFPISRPNLTFSTLTVSNMSPEDSSIYLCSVEDLDISAFFGQGTRLTVV.

At least ten counts were recorded for this clonotype. The V and J genes are TRBV7-6 and TRBJ2-2, with TRBD2 matching over 9 bases. V shed 4 bases and J 10 bases; nucleotides not matched to a gene: 10. The CDR3 sequence is 15 residues long. The germline gives CDR1 SGHVS, CDR2 FNYEAQ. This chain's CDR3 is CASSSLAGPREELFF. Written as DNA, the CDR3 is TGTGCCAGCAGCTCGCTAGCGGGGCCGCGGGAGGAGCTGTTTTTT.